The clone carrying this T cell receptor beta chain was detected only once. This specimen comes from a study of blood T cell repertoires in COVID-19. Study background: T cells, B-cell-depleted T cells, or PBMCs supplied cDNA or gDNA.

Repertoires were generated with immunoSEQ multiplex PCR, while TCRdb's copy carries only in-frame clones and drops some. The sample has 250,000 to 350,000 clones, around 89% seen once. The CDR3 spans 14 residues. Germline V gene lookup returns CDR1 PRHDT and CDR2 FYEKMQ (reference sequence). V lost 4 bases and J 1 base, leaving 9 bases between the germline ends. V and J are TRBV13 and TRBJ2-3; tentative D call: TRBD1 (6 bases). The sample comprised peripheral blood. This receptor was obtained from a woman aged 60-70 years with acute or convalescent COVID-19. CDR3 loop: CASSSGHRTDTQYF. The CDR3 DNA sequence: TGTGCCAGCAGCTCGGGACACCGCACAGATACGCAGTATTTT.